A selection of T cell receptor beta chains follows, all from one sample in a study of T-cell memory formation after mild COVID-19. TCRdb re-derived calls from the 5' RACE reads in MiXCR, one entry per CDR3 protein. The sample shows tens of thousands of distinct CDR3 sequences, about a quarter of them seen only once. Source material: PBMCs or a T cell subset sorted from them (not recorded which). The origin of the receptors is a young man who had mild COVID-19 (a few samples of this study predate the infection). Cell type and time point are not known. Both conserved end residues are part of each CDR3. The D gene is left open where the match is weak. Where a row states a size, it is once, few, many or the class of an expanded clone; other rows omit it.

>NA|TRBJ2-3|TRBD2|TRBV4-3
CASSQGEGGSTDTQYF
TGCGCCAGCAGCCAAGGGGAGGGAGGTTCCACAGATACGCAGTATTTT
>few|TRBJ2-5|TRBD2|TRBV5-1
CASSSGLAGVKETQYF
TGCGCCAGCAGCTCGGGACTAGCGGGGGTGAAAGAGACCCAGTACTTC
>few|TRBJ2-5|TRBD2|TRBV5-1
CASSLRGVRGGWETQYF
TGCGCCAGCAGCTTGAGGGGTGTCCGCGGGGGATGGGAGACCCAGTACTTC
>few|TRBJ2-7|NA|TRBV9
CASSVDKRRAYHSYEQYF
TGTGCCAGCAGCGTAGATAAGAGGAGGGCGTATCATTCCTACGAGCAGTACTTC
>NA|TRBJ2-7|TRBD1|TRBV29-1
CSVFRGNTYEQYF
TGCAGCGTCTTCAGGGGGAACACCTACGAGCAGTACTTC
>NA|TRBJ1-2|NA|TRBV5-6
CASSWGDGYTF
TGTGCCAGCAGCTGGGGTGACGGCTACACCTTC
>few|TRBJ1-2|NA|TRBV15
CATSGLPGDGYTF
TGTGCCACCAGCGGCCTCCCAGGAGATGGCTACACCTTC
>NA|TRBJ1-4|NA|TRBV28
CASSLTWQGNEKLFF
TGTGCCAGCAGTTTAACGTGGCAGGGAAATGAAAAACTGTTTTTT
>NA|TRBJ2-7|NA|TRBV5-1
CASSEVAPTYEQYF
TGCGCCAGCAGCGAGGTAGCACCGACATACGAGCAGTACTTC
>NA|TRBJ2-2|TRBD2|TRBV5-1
CASRLPSAGAYTGELFF
TGCGCCAGCAGGCTTCCCTCAGCGGGGGCCTACACCGGGGAGCTGTTTTTT
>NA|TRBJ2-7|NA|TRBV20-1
CSAGGYEQYF
TGCAGTGCAGGGGGCTACGAGCAGTACTTC
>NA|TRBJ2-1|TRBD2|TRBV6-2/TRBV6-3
CASSYSNRDYPNNEQFF
TGTGCCAGCAGTTACTCGAATAGGGACTACCCTAACAATGAGCAGTTCTTC
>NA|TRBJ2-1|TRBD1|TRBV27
CASSSTGTGVNEQFF
TGTGCCAGCAGTTCCACCGGGACAGGGGTCAATGAGCAGTTCTTC
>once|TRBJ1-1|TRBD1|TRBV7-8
CASSPGTGWGENTEAFF
TGTGCCAGCAGCCCGGGGACAGGGTGGGGAGAGAACACTGAAGCTTTCTTT
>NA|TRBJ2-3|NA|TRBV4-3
CASSLRLPPGPDTQYF
TGCGCCAGCAGCCTAAGGCTACCCCCGGGACCTGATACGCAGTATTTT
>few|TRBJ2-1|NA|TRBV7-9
CASSGTLLEQFF
TGTGCCAGCAGCGGGACGTTGCTTGAGCAGTTCTTC
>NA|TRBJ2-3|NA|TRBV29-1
CSVPDMGATDTQYF
TGCAGCGTACCGGACATGGGCGCCACAGATACGCAGTATTTT
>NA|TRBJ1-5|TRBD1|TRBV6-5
CASSPFQGAHQPQHF
TGTGCCAGCAGCCCATTTCAGGGGGCGCATCAGCCCCAGCATTTT
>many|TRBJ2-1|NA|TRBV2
CASGGIGNEQFF
TGTGCCAGCGGGGGTATTGGGAATGAGCAGTTCTTC
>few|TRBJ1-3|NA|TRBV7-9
CASRPEFGNTIYF
TGTGCCAGCAGACCCGAGTTTGGAAACACCATATATTTT
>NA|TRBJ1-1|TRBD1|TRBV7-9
CASSLVGGGPGNTEAFF
TGTGCCAGCAGCTTAGTAGGAGGGGGCCCAGGGAACACTGAAGCTTTCTTT
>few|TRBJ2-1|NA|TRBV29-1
CSVGAGSGNEQFF
TGCAGCGTTGGTGCCGGCAGTGGCAATGAGCAGTTCTTC
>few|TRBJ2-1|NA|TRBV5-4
CASSLEGGNNEQFF
TGTGCCAGCAGCTTGGAAGGAGGTAACAATGAGCAGTTCTTC
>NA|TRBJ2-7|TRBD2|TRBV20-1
CGGTELAGGSYEQYF
TGCGGCGGGACGGAACTAGCGGGGGGTTCTTACGAGCAGTACTTC
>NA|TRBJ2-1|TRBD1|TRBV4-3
CASSQERRDRVDNEQFF
TGCGCCAGCAGCCAAGAAAGGCGAGACAGGGTGGACAATGAGCAGTTCTTC
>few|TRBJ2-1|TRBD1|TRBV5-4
CASSLGDRGTREQFF
TGTGCCAGCAGCTTGGGGGACAGGGGGACACGGGAGCAGTTCTTC
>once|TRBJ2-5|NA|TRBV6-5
CASSYQASQETQYF
TGTGCCAGCAGTTACCAGGCGAGCCAAGAGACCCAGTACTTC
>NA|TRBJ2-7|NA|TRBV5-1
CASRLPGAGEQYF
TGCGCCAGCAGACTCCCGGGGGCTGGGGAGCAGTACTTC
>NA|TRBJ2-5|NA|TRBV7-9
CASSSGRVWQGTQYF
TGTGCCAGCAGCTCCGGCAGGGTATGGCAGGGGACCCAGTACTTC
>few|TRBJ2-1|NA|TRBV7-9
CASSPTSVNEQFF
TGTGCCAGCAGCCCAACTAGTGTCAATGAGCAGTTCTTC
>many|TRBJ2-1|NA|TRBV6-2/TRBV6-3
CASSYAQRYEQFF
TGTGCCAGCAGTTACGCGCAAAGGTATGAGCAGTTCTTC
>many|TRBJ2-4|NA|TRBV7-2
CASSGGQDRNIQYF
TGTGCCAGCAGCGGAGGCCAGGACCGAAACATTCAGTACTTC
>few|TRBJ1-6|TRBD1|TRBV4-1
CASSQTGQGNSPLHF
TGCGCCAGCAGCCAGACAGGACAGGGGAATTCACCCCTCCACTTT
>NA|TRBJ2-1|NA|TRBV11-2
CASSLGSLLTHF
TGTGCCAGCAGCTTAGGATCCCTACTAACCCACTTC
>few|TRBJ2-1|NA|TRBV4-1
CASSPDTYSYNEQFF
TGCGCCAGCAGCCCGGACACTTACTCCTACAATGAGCAGTTCTTC
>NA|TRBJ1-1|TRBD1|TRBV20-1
CSAIRLGTGFEAFF
TGCAGTGCTATACGGCTCGGGACAGGCTTTGAAGCTTTCTTT
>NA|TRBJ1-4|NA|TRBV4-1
CASSQVGMEGREKLFF
TGCGCCAGCAGCCAAGTCGGGATGGAGGGGAGGGAAAAACTGTTTTTT
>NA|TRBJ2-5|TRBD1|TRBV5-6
CASSWVTGDGTQYF
TGTGCCAGCAGCTGGGTGACAGGGGACGGGACCCAGTACTTC
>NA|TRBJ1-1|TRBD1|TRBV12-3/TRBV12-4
CASSSILTGGTEAFF
TGTGCCAGCAGCTCTATTTTGACAGGGGGCACTGAAGCTTTCTTT
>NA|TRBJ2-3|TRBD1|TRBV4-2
CASSHGDRHTDTQYF
TGTGCCAGCAGCCATGGGGACAGACACACAGATACGCAGTATTTT
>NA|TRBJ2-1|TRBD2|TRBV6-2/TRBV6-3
CASSTGGHEQFF
TGTGCCAGCAGTACGGGGGGGCATGAGCAGTTCTTC
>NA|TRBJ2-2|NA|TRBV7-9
CASSLADTGELFF
TGTGCCAGCAGCTTAGCCGACACCGGGGAGCTGTTTTTT
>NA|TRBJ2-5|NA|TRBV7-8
CASSLARVQETQYF
TGTGCCAGCAGCTTAGCGCGGGTTCAAGAGACCCAGTACTTC
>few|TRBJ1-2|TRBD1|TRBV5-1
CASSLAPGDRLVNYGYTF
TGCGCCAGCAGCTTGGCCCCGGGGGACAGGCTCGTGAACTATGGCTACACCTTC
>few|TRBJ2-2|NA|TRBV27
CASSFRVGPGELFF
TGTGCCAGCAGTTTCAGGGTCGGACCCGGGGAGCTGTTTTTT
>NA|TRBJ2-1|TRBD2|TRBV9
CASSVYIAGGHDEQFF
TGTGCCAGCAGCGTCTATATAGCGGGGGGGCACGATGAGCAGTTCTTC
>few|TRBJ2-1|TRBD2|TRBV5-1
CASSLPAGASYNEQFF
TGCGCCAGCAGCTTGCCAGCGGGGGCCTCCTACAATGAGCAGTTCTTC
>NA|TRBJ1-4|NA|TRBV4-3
CASSPNEGSGNEKLFF
TGCGCCAGCAGCCCAAACGAGGGGTCGGGTAATGAAAAACTGTTTTTT
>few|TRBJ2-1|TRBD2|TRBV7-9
CASSPWTSGHNEQFF
TGTGCCAGCAGCCCCTGGACTAGCGGGCACAATGAGCAGTTCTTC
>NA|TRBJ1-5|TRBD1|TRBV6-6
CASSYSGQHNQPQHF
TGTGCCAGCAGTTACTCGGGACAGCACAATCAGCCCCAGCATTTT
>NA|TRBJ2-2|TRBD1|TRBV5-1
CASSYGTGGEGAGELFF
TGCGCCAGCAGCTACGGGACAGGGGGCGAAGGCGCCGGGGAGCTGTTTTTT
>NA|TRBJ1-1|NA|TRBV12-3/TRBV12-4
CASSLWGGTNTEAFF
TGTGCCAGCAGTTTATGGGGGGGGACGAACACTGAAGCTTTCTTT
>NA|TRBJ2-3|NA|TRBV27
CASSPPPHGDTQYF
TGTGCCAGCAGTCCGCCCCCCCACGGAGATACGCAGTATTTT
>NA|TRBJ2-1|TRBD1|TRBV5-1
CASSLLDRGGNEQFF
TGCGCCAGCAGCCTTTTGGACAGGGGAGGAAATGAGCAGTTCTTC
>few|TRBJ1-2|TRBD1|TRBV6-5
CASGRQGARYGYTF
TGTGCCAGCGGCCGACAGGGGGCAAGATATGGCTACACCTTC
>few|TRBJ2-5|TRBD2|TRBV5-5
CASSPGLAETQYF
TGTGCCAGCAGCCCGGGACTAGCGGAGACCCAGTACTTC
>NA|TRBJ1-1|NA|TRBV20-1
CSARAMRGSKTEAFF
TGCAGTGCTAGAGCCATGAGGGGTAGTAAGACTGAAGCTTTCTTT
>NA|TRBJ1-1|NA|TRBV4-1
CASSQDIRGVTEAFF
TGCGCCAGCAGCCAAGATATCAGGGGAGTCACTGAAGCTTTCTTT
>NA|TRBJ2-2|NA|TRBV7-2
CASSLTGQVYYTGELFF
TGTGCCAGCAGCTTAACCGGGCAGGTATACTACACCGGGGAGCTGTTTTTT